Each of the 17 T cell receptor beta chains below was sequenced from the same sample in a study of control samples from healthy donors and cancer patients. Repertoires were generated with immunoSEQ multiplex PCR, while TCRdb's copy carries only in-frame clones and drops some. This sample has 100,000 to 150,000 clones, with roughly 92% found just once. Specimen: blood. All receptors come from a man younger than 30 in good health.

The V and J genes are TRBV6-5 and TRBJ2-5; D remains unclear. The V gene lost 7 bases and the J gene lost 4 bases, with 13 bases spanning the gap. The CDR3 loop spans 13 amino acids. CDR1 and CDR2 (germline): MNHEY, SVGAGI. The CDR3, as DNA: TGTGCCAGCACCCTACAACCCTTAGAGACCCAGTACTTC. This sequence encodes CASTLQPLETQYF.

The chain joins TRBV25-1 to TRBJ1-1; no clear D gene. From germline, CDR1 is MGHDK and CDR2 SYGVNS. The length of the CDR3 is 12 residues. Trimming pared 3 bases from V and 2 bases from J, leaving 4 bases between. CDR3 DNA: TGTGCCAGCAGTGAGGGTAACACTGAAGCTTTCTTT. It encodes CASSEGNTEAFF.

This chain uses TRBV5-5 with TRBJ1-3; possibly TRBD1 for D (5 bases). Germline V CDR1 and CDR2: SGHKS, YYEKEE (reference sequence). This CDR3 contains 16 residues. V gave up 0 bases and J gave up 0 bases, with 10 bases separating them. CDR3 nucleotide sequence: TGTGCCAGCAGCTTGGCCTCAGGGTCCTCTGGAAACACCATATATTTT. Encoded protein: CASSLASGSSGNTIYF.

This sequence joins TRBV7-3 and TRBJ2-2; 9 bases line up with TRBD1. The CDR3 consists of 17 residues. Trimming cost V 5 bases and J 4 bases; bases outside gene matches: 11. CDR1 and CDR2 from the germline V gene are SGHTA and FQGTGA. This CDR3 reads CASSPQGGTGFTGELFF. The DNA of the CDR3 is TGTGCCAGCAGCCCTCAGGGGGGGACAGGGTTCACCGGGGAGCTGTTTTTT.

In its sample, this clone was seen once. This chain connects TRBV18 to TRBJ2-7; 9 bases map to TRBD1. In germline, CDR1 is KGHSH, CDR2 LQKENI. The J segment lost 2 bases and the V segment lost 5 bases, leaving 7 bases of the junction unmatched. The CDR3 is 15 amino acids. CDR3: CASSAPGQGTYEQYF. The CDR3 DNA reads TGTGCCAGCTCAGCTCCGGGACAGGGAACCTACGAGCAGTACTTC. The entire variable domain, with the rest obtained from reference TRBV18 and TRBJ2-7, is as follows: NAGVMQNPRHLVRRRGQEARLRCSPMKGHSHVYWYRQLPEEGLKFMVYLQKENIIDESGMPKERFSAEFPKEGPSILRIQQVVRGDSAAYFCASSAPGQGTYEQYFGPGTRLTVT.

The chain couples TRBV18 to TRBJ1-6; 10 bases line up with TRBD1. The CDR3 length is 14 residues. In germline, CDR1 is KGHSH, CDR2 LQKENI. Trimming at V came to 5 bases and at J to 9 bases, leaving 4 bases not matched to a gene. CDR3 sequence (DNA): TGTGCCAGCTCATCCGGGACAGGGGTTTCACCCCTCCACTTT. Translating it yields CASSSGTGVSPLHF. The whole variable domain, remainder taken from reference TRBV18 and TRBJ1-6, is NAGVMQNPRHLVRRRGQEARLRCSPMKGHSHVYWYRQLPEEGLKFMVYLQKENIIDESGMPKERFSAEFPKEGPSILRIQQVVRGDSAAYFCASSSGTGVSPLHFGNGTRLTVT.

This chain joins TRBV10-2 and TRBJ2-3, with D hard to call. Trimming shortened V by 0 bases and J by 0 bases, and 7 bases separated the two germline ends. The CDR3 runs to 15 residues. Germline V gives CDR1 WSHSY, CDR2 SAAADI. CDR3 amino acids: CASSESTASTDTQYF. DNA for the CDR3: TGCGCCAGCAGTGAGTCGACGGCTAGCACAGATACGCAGTATTTT.

The chain joins TRBV19 to TRBJ1-2; 7 bases fit TRBD1. Trimming cost V 7 bases and J 6 bases; bases outside gene matches: 5. CDR3 length: 12 amino acids. Germline loops: CDR1 LNHDA, CDR2 SQIVND (reference sequence). The CDR3, as DNA: TGTGCCAGTAATGACAGGGCGGATGGCTACACCTTC. This codes for CASNDRADGYTF.

This chain links TRBV5-1 with TRBJ1-6; D might be TRBD1 (6 bases). CDR3 size: 16 residues. V was cut by 0 bases and J by 7 bases, with 14 bases left in between. The germline V gene encodes CDR1 SGHRS and CDR2 YFSETQ. This CDR3 reads CASSLDTLGGNSPLHF. The CDR3 DNA sequence: TGCGCCAGCAGCTTGGATACCCTAGGGGGAAATTCACCCCTCCACTTT.

The J gene is TRBJ2-3, the V gene TRBV7-6; TRBD2 matches 11 bases. The CDR3 has 16 amino acids. The V segment lost 5 bases and the J segment 2 bases; nucleotides outside the gene matches: 6. Germline CDR1 is SGHVS and CDR2 is FNYEAQ. The CDR3 sequence: CASSALLAGDTDTQYF. The CDR3 region has the DNA TGTGCCAGCAGCGCTTTACTAGCGGGGGACACAGATACGCAGTATTTT.

The chain has TRBV5-1 and TRBJ1-3; tentatively, D is TRBD1 (6 bases). Germline V gene data show CDR1 as SGHRS and CDR2 as YFSETQ. The V and J ends lost 4 bases and 4 bases respectively, with 18 bases between them. The CDR3 extends over 16 amino acids. The CDR3 region has the DNA TGCGCCAGCAGCACTGACAAGAGAACAGGGGGAAACACCATATATTTT. Protein sequence: CASSTDKRTGGNTIYF.

This chain uses TRBV5-4 with TRBJ1-2, with D tentatively TRBD1 (6 bases). Germline assignment: CDR1 SGHNT and CDR2 YYREEE (reference sequence). V lost 4 bases to trimming and J lost 7 bases, with 14 bases between them. This CDR3 contains 13 residues. CDR3 DNA: TGTGCCAGCAGCCCGGCGGGGGCCCTTGGCTACACCTTC. It yields the protein CASSPAGALGYTF.

This clone was recorded only once. V is TRBV27 and J is TRBJ1-3; TRBD1 might be the D (6 bases). V was pared by 6 bases and J by 7 bases, with 13 bases between. The germline gives CDR1 MNHEY, CDR2 SMNVEV (reference sequence). The CDR3 loop spans 13 amino acids. The CDR3 DNA follows: TGTGCCAGCAGGCCGACAGGATCTAACACCATATATTTT. Translating it yields CASRPTGSNTIYF.

The J gene is TRBJ2-7, the V gene TRBV4-1; a possible D gene is TRBD2 (6 bases). V lost 4 bases to trimming and J lost 5 bases, with 18 bases between them. The CDR3 totals 15 residues. CDR1 is MGHRA and CDR2 is YSYEKL in the germline V gene. CDR3 amino acids: CASSPDWDFVHEQYF. In DNA form, the CDR3 reads TGCGCCAGCAGCCCTGACTGGGACTTTGTACACGAGCAGTACTTC.

This clone was seen a few times. Distinct nucleotide sequences in the sample also encode this CDR3. V usage is TRBV5-1 and J usage is TRBJ1-2; D might be TRBD1 (5 bases). V was trimmed by 0 bases and J by 8 bases, leaving 17 bases between them. CDR1 is SGHRS, CDR2 YFSETQ, per germline. There are 15 residues in the CDR3. The CDR3 DNA is TGCGCCAGCAGCTTGGATACGGGGGATGGGGGGGGCTACACCTTC. Protein: CASSLDTGDGGGYTF.

This clone has more than one count but fewer than ten. The chain couples TRBV2 to TRBJ1-5; D is unclear. Trimming shortened V by 6 bases and J by 5 bases, and 14 bases separated the two germline ends. The CDR3 has 14 residues. Germline V lookup: CDR1 SNHLY, CDR2 FYNNEI. This chain's CDR3 is CASSPGRMYQPQHF. The CDR3 bases are TGTGCCAGCAGCCCGGGAAGAATGTATCAGCCCCAGCATTTT.

J is TRBJ1-4 and V is TRBV18; no reliable D call. In germline, CDR1 is KGHSH, CDR2 LQKENI. V was pared by 3 bases and J by 2 bases, with 4 bases between. The CDR3 is made up of 13 amino acids. This chain's CDR3 is CASSPGTNEKLFF. CDR3 bases: TGTGCCAGCTCACCGGGGACTAATGAAAAACTGTTTTTT. The complete variable domain, with remaining parts taken from reference TRBV18 and TRBJ1-4, reads NAGVMQNPRHLVRRRGQEARLRCSPMKGHSHVYWYRQLPEEGLKFMVYLQKENIIDESGMPKERFSAEFPKEGPSILRIQQVVRGDSAAYFCASSPGTNEKLFFGSGTQLSVL.